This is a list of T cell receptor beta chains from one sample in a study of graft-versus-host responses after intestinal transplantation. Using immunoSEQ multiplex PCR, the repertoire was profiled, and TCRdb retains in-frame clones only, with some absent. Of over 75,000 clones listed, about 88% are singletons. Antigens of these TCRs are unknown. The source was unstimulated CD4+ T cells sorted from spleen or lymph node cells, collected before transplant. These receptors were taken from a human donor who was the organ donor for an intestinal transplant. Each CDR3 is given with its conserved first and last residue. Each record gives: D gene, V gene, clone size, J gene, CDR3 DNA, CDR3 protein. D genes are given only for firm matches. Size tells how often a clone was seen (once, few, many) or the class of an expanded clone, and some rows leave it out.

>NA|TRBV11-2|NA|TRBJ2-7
TGTGCCAGCAGCTTAGATAACGGTCCGGGGAGAGTAGACGAGCAGTACTTC
CASSLDNGPGRVDEQYF
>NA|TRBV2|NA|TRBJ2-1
TGTGCCAGCCAAAGACAGTCGATCTACAATGAGCAGTTCTTC
CASQRQSIYNEQFF
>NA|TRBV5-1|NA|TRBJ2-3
TGCGCCAGCAGCTTGGACAGCTGGACAGATACGCAGTATTTT
CASSLDSWTDTQYF
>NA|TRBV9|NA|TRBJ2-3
TGTGCCAGCAGCGGAACGGGGTATACGCAGTATTTT
CASSGTGYTQYF
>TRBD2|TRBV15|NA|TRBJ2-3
TGTGCCACCAGCGACTCGGGGGCGGGGGGGCCAGATACGCAGTATTTT
CATSDSGAGGPDTQYF
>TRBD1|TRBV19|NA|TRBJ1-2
TGTGCCAGTAGTCCGGACAGGTGGTCGGATGGCTACACCTTC
CASSPDRWSDGYTF
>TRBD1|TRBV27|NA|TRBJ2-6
TGTGCCGGCGAAAGGGACAGCAAAGATTCTGGGGCCAACGTCCTGACTTTC
CAGERDSKDSGANVLTF
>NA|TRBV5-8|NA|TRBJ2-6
TGTGCCAGCAGCGGGGCGGGGAGCTCTGGGGCCAACGTCCTGACTTTC
CASSGAGSSGANVLTF
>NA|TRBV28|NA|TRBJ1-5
TGTGCCAGCAGTCCCCGGCGGTCGAAATATAGCAATCAGCCCCAGCATTTT
CASSPRRSKYSNQPQHF
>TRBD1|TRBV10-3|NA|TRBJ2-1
TGTGCCATCAGTGATTACGACAGGGTAGAGGATGAGCAGTTCTTC
CAISDYDRVEDEQFF
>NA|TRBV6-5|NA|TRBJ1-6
TGTGCCAGCTGCAGGGTGGCCTATAATTCACCCCTCCACTTT
CASCRVAYNSPLHF
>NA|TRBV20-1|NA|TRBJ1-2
TGTTCTTACAGGGCGGGCTATGGCTACACCTTC
CSYRAGYGYTF
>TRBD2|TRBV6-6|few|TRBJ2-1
TGTGCCAGCACCTCAACTAGCGGGATCAATGAGCAGTTCTTC
CASTSTSGINEQFF
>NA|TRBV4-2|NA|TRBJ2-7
TGTGCCAGCAGCCAAGAAGGGGCAATACTCTCCTACGAGCAGTACTTC
CASSQEGAILSYEQYF
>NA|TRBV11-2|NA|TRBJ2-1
TGTGCCAGCAGCCCTAGCGTTGAGCAGTTCTTC
CASSPSVEQFF
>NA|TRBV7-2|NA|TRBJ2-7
TGTGCCAGCAGCGAACAGAGTTTCTACGAGCAGTACTTC
CASSEQSFYEQYF
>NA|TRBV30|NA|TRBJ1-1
TGTGCCTGGATGAGGGGGGGAGGAGCGAACACTGAAGCTTTCTTT
CAWMRGGGANTEAFF
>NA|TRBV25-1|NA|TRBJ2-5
TGTGCCAGCAGTGAATCGGGGACTCGCCCCCAGGAGACCCAGTACTTC
CASSESGTRPQETQYF
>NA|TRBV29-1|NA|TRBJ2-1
TGCAGCGTTGGCCCTCGACTGCGGCCGTACAATGAGCAGTTCTTC
CSVGPRLRPYNEQFF
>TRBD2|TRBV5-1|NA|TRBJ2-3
TGCGCCAGCAGCACCGCCTTAAGACTAGCGGGCACAGATACGCGGTATTTT
CASSTALRLAGTDTRYF
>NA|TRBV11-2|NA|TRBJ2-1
TGTGCCAGCAGTACCCTGGGAGACAATGAGCAGTTCTTC
CASSTLGDNEQFF
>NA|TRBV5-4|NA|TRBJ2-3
TGTGCCAGCAGCTTAGTCTGGGGGGGCACAGATACGCAGTATTTT
CASSLVWGGTDTQYF
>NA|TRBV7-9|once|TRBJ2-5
TGTGCCAGCAGCTTTTCTTTCTTCCCTCAAGAGACCCAGTACTTC
CASSFSFFPQETQYF
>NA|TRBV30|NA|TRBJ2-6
TGTGCCTGGAGTGTAGGAGGGTACTCTGGGGCCAACGTCCTGACTTTC
CAWSVGGYSGANVLTF
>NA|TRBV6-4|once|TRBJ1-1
TGTGCCAGCAGTAAAGAGGTAAACACTGAAGCTTTCTTT
CASSKEVNTEAFF
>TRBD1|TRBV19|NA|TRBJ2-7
TGTGCCAGTAGTAGGTGGGGACAGGGTGCCGCCAAAACCTACGAGCAGTACTTC
CASSRWGQGAAKTYEQYF
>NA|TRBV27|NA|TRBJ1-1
TGTGCCAGCAGTGAGCAGGGGATTTGGACTGAAGCTTTCTTT
CASSEQGIWTEAFF
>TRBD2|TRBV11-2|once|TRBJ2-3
TGTGCCAGCAGCCGTTACCCGAGGACTAGCGGAGGCACAGATACGCAGTATTTT
CASSRYPRTSGGTDTQYF
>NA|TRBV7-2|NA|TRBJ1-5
TGTGCCAGCAGCTTATACAGACCCGATCAGCCCCAGCATTTT
CASSLYRPDQPQHF
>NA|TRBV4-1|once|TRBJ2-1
TGCGCCAGCAGCCACCCCGACTGGTACAATGAGCAGTTCTTC
CASSHPDWYNEQFF
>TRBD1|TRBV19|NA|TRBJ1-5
TGTGCCAGTAGCAATTCTGGCCAGGGGGGCAATCAGCCCCAGCATTTT
CASSNSGQGGNQPQHF
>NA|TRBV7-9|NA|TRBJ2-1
TGTGCCAGCAGCTTAGCATACAACCAGCAGTTCTTC
CASSLAYNQQFF
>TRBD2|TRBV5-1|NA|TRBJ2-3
TGCGCCAGCAGCCCTCCTACTAGCGGAAGCACAGATACGCAGTATTTT
CASSPPTSGSTDTQYF
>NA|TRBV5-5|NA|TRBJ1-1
TGTGCCAGCAGCCGCGAGCAGGGGCGCACTGAAGCTTTCTTT
CASSREQGRTEAFF
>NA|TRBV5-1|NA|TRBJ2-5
TGCGCCAGCAGCGGGCGGGACGCCCGAGGGGAGACCCAGTACTTC
CASSGRDARGETQYF
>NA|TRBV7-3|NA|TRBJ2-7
TGTGCCAGCAGCTCCACAGGTTACGAGCAGTACTTC
CASSSTGYEQYF
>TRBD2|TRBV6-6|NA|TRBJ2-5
TGTGCCAGCATGTTTCTAGCGGGAACACAAGAGACCCAGTACTTC
CASMFLAGTQETQYF
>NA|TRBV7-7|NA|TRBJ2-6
TGTGCTAGCAGCTTAGCCCTGGGCACCTCTGGGGCCAACGTCCTGACTTTC
CASSLALGTSGANVLTF
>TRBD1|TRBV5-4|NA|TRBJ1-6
TGTGCCAGCAGAAATGAGGGGGGACAGAGTAATTCACCCCTCCACTTT
CASRNEGGQSNSPLHF
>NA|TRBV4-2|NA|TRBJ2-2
TGTGCCAGCAGCCAAGGGGGGGCGGGAGAGGCGAACACCGGGGAGCTGTTTTTT
CASSQGGAGEANTGELFF
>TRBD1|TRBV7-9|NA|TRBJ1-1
TGTGCCAGCAGCGCGCGACAGGGATTATTTGAAGCTTTCTTT
CASSARQGLFEAFF